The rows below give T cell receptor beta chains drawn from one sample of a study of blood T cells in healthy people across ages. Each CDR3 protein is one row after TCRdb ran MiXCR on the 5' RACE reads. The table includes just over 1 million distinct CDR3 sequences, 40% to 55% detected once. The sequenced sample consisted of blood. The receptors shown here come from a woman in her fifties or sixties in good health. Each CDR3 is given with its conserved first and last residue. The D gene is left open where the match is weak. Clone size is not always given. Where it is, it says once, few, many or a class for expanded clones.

TGTGCCAGCAGTGCCAGGACAGTTGGGGAGACCCAGTACTTC CASSARTVGETQYF few - TRBJ2-5 TRBV2
TGTGCCAGCAGTTTATACAGCCGAACTAACTATGGCTACACCTTC CASSLYSRTNYGYTF few - TRBJ1-2 TRBV12-3/TRBV12-4
TGTGCCAGCAGTTACTCCACCCCACGACTAGCCCCTATGGGTGAGCAGTTCTTC CASSYSTPRLAPMGEQFF - TRBD2 TRBJ2-1 TRBV6-5
TGTGCCAGCAGCTTATCACCTGGCGGGAGTGGGGATACGCAGTATTTT CASSLSPGGSGDTQYF once TRBD2 TRBJ2-3 TRBV7-3
TGCAGCGTGCAAGCGGGTGAGCAGTACTTC CSVQAGEQYF - - TRBJ2-5 TRBV29-1
TGTGCCATCAAGCCGTCAGGGCTCTCTGGCTACACCTTC CAIKPSGLSGYTF - - TRBJ1-2 TRBV10-3
TGTGCCAGCAGCTTAGTTGGCGCACGCTCTGGGGCCAACGTCCTGACTTTC CASSLVGARSGANVLTF - - TRBJ2-6 TRBV7-2
TGTGCCAGCAAGCGGACAGGGGGTGGCAATCAGCCCCAGCATTTT CASKRTGGGNQPQHF few TRBD1 TRBJ1-5 TRBV28
TGTGCCAGCAGCGAAACCGGATGGGACATCCTCGAAGAGACCCAGTACTTC CASSETGWDILEETQYF - - TRBJ2-5 TRBV6-1
TGTGCCACCAGCTGGGGCCCCACGGGAGGGCCACAAGAGCAGTACTTC CATSWGPTGGPQEQYF few TRBD2 TRBJ2-7 TRBV7-6
TGCAGCGTAGCAGGACTAGCGGGAGGGTACGAGCAGTACTTC CSVAGLAGGYEQYF few TRBD2 TRBJ2-7 TRBV29-1
TGTGCCAGCAGTTTAAGAGGACAGGGGGACGAGCAGTACTTC CASSLRGQGDEQYF - TRBD1 TRBJ2-7 TRBV28
TGCGCCAGCAGCTTTGCTATGGACAGCCAAGAGACCCAGTACTTC CASSFAMDSQETQYF few - TRBJ2-5 TRBV5-1
TGTACCAGCAGTTACGACGTACAGGTCTACGAGCAGTACTTC CTSSYDVQVYEQYF - - TRBJ2-7 TRBV6-5
TGCGCCAGCAGGGAGGGCAGTGGTGAGCAGTTCTTC CASREGSGEQFF few - TRBJ2-1 TRBV5-1
TGCAGTGCTAGAGGGTGGCAGGGGGTCAAGGAGCAGTACTTC CSARGWQGVKEQYF - TRBD1 TRBJ2-5 TRBV20-1
TGCAGTGCAGGGGGGCATAATAATTCACCCCTCCACTTT CSAGGHNNSPLHF few - TRBJ1-6 TRBV20-1
TGTGCCATCAGTCCAACTAGAGCTGGACTTAACTATGGCTACACCTTC CAISPTRAGLNYGYTF few - TRBJ1-2 TRBV10-3
TGCGCCAGCAGCTTGGCCGGGGGGAGTCGGAACGAGCAGTACTTC CASSLAGGSRNEQYF - TRBD2 TRBJ2-7 TRBV5-1
TGTGCCAGCAGTTCCCTTAAACTAGCGGGAGCCAAAAACATTCAGTACTTC CASSSLKLAGAKNIQYF - TRBD2 TRBJ2-4 TRBV27
TGTGCCAGCAGTGGGGAATGGGGAGTAGCCTACAATGAGCAGTTCTTC CASSGEWGVAYNEQFF few - TRBJ2-1 TRBV6-1
TGTGCCAGCAGCTTAAAAGGGAACTATGGCTACACCTTC CASSLKGNYGYTF few - TRBJ1-2 TRBV7-2
TGCAGTGCTAGAGATGGGCTAGAGGGCGCGGGTGAAAAACTGTTTTTT CSARDGLEGAGEKLFF - - TRBJ1-4 TRBV20-1
TGTGCCAGCACCATGGGACTAGCGGACGAGCAGTACTTC CASTMGLADEQYF - TRBD2 TRBJ2-7 TRBV12-3/TRBV12-4
TGTGCCAGCAGCACAAGCGGGAGCAACGGGGAGCTGTTTTTT CASSTSGSNGELFF - TRBD2 TRBJ2-2 TRBV11-2